Listed here are 28 T cell receptor beta chains from one sample, sequenced in a study of T-cell memory formation after mild COVID-19. TCRdb passed the 5' RACE reads through MiXCR, listing each CDR3 protein once. Of hundreds of thousands of distinct CDR3 sequences in the sample, 15% to 20% were seen once. The specimen sequenced was PBMCs or a T cell subset sorted from them (not recorded which). The receptor set was obtained from an adult woman who had mild COVID-19 (a few samples of this study predate the infection). Cell type and time point are not known.

The chain is built from TRBV6-1 and TRBJ2-4; tentatively, D is TRBD2 (7 bases). There are 15 residues in the CDR3. Germline V gene data show CDR1 as MNHNS and CDR2 as SASEGT. Trimming took off 3 bases at V and 8 bases at J, with 17 bases between the two ends. The CDR3 region is CASSDLHGGPDIQYF. The CDR3 DNA sequence: TGTGCCAGCAGTGACCTTCACGGGGGGCCGGACATTCAGTACTTC.

This clonotype was found a few times. V and J are TRBV6-1 and TRBJ1-2; TRBD1 is a possible D gene (6 bases). The CDR3 is 14 residues long. Germline V CDR1 and CDR2: MNHNS, SASEGT. V lost 2 bases and J lost 4, with 11 bases in between. The CDR3 nucleotides are TGTGCCAGCAGTGAATCTCGCAGGGGCTATGGCTACACCTTC. Its protein is CASSESRRGYGYTF.

The chain recombines TRBV11-2 with TRBJ1-1; D remains unclear. This CDR3 has 12 residues. Germline V gene lookup returns CDR1 SGHAT and CDR2 FQNNGV. V lost 5 bases, J lost 7 bases, and 11 bases lay in between. The CDR3 loop is CASSRFGGEAFF. CDR3 in DNA: TGTGCCAGCAGCCGCTTCGGCGGTGAAGCTTTCTTT.

The chain carries TRBV6-2 or TRBV6-3 and TRBJ2-5, with D perhaps TRBD2 (6 bases). This CDR3 has 14 residues. CDR1 MNHEY and CDR2 SVGEGT come from the germline V gene. Trimming took off 4 bases at V and 1 base at J, with 10 bases between the two ends. In nucleotides, the CDR3 is TGTGCCAGCAGTTGGGAGGAGTCCCAAGAGACCCAGTACTTC. It translates to CASSWEESQETQYF.

The rearrangement joins TRBV6-4 to TRBJ1-1, with no clear D. The CDR3 has 13 residues. Germline CDR1 is MRHNA and CDR2 is SNTAGT. The V end lost 4 bases, the J end lost 0 bases, and 6 bases lay between the germline ends. Written as DNA, the CDR3 is TGTGCCAGCAGTGCCATGGTGAACACTGAAGCTTTCTTT. Amino acid sequence: CASSAMVNTEAFF.

This clonotype turned up a few times. V and J are TRBV6-5 and TRBJ1-2, with 8 bases lining up with TRBD1. CDR3 length: 17 residues. The V gene's germline CDR1 is MNHEY and CDR2 SVGAGI. Germline trimming cut 3 bases from V and 8 bases from J; bases unmatched to any gene: 17. The CDR3 region has the DNA TGTGCCAGCAGTTATACGCGTCCCGGGACAGGTCCCAGCGGCTACACCTTC. Its protein is CASSYTRPGTGPSGYTF.

This chain joins TRBV5-3 and TRBJ2-1; D assignment may be TRBD1 or TRBD2 (5 bases each). TRBV5-3 is an ORF, and what it does is uncertain. This CDR3 contains 15 residues. Trimming took 4 bases from V and 5 from J, leaving 16 bases between them. CDR3 sequence reads: CARSNGTSFNNEQFF. The CDR3 DNA sequence: TGTGCCAGAAGCAATGGGACCAGTTTTAACAATGAGCAGTTCTTC.

This chain joins TRBV12-3 or TRBV12-4 and TRBJ2-7, with D unclear. This CDR3 has 13 residues. V shed 4 bases and J shed 0 bases, with 7 bases lying between them. DNA of the CDR3: TGTGCCAGCAGTTCGACGCGCTCCTACGAGCAGTACTTC. Its translation: CASSSTRSYEQYF.

This chain connects TRBV30 to TRBJ1-1, with a weak D call TRBD1 (6 bases). This CDR3 has 12 amino acids. CDR1 and CDR2 (germline): GTSNPN, SVGIG (reference sequence). V lost 1 base and J 8 bases, leaving 11 bases between the germline ends. The CDR3 sequence: CAWSETGKEAFF. The CDR3 DNA follows: TGTGCCTGGAGTGAAACAGGGAAGGAAGCTTTCTTT.

This clonotype has a count of ten or more. The rearrangement uses TRBV5-1 and TRBJ2-1; 9 positions agree with TRBD2. Per the germline V gene, CDR1 is SGHRS and CDR2 is YFSETQ. The CDR3 sequence is 15 residues long. V shed 4 bases, J shed 6 bases, and the junction held 8 bases outside the gene matches. The CDR3 here is CASSQGLAPTNEQFF. The DNA for the CDR3 is TGCGCCAGCAGCCAGGGACTAGCACCCACCAATGAGCAGTTCTTC.

The V and J genes are TRBV9 and TRBJ1-1; D may be TRBD1 (5 bases). V gave up 0 bases and J gave up 3 bases, with 15 bases separating them. Germline V gene data show CDR1 as SGDLS and CDR2 as YYNGEE. CDR3 length: 16 residues. CDR3 protein: CASSVGRATGYTEAFF. DNA for the CDR3: TGTGCCAGCAGCGTAGGCAGGGCAACAGGTTACACTGAAGCTTTCTTT.

V usage is TRBV5-4 and J usage is TRBJ1-1, with D tentatively TRBD1 (6 bases). The CDR3 is 15 residues long. CDR1 and CDR2 from the germline V gene are SGHNT and YYREEE (reference sequence). Trimming pared 3 bases from V and 10 bases from J, leaving 22 bases between. The CDR3 is CASSWGQPGPRGAFF. CDR3 bases: TGTGCCAGCAGCTGGGGGCAGCCAGGGCCCCGGGGAGCTTTCTTT.

The V and J genes are TRBV20-1 and TRBJ2-3; 10 bases match TRBD1. After removal of 0 bases from V and 7 bases from J, the junction contained 13 bases not matched to a gene. The germline gives CDR1 DFQATT, CDR2 SNEGSKA (reference sequence). This CDR3 region has 17 residues. The CDR3 sequence: CSARDPTNRDRGNTQYF. CDR3 in DNA: TGCAGTGCTAGAGACCCGACCAACCGGGACAGGGGTAATACGCAGTATTTT.

This chain joins TRBV15 and TRBJ1-2, with 11 nucleotides matching TRBD1. This CDR3 contains 16 residues. CDR1 LNHNV and CDR2 YYDKDF come from the germline V gene (reference sequence). The trim removed 3 bases at V and 7 bases at J, leaving 10 bases unmatched. The CDR3 protein is CATSSVRTGGGGGYTF. In DNA form, the CDR3 reads TGTGCCACCAGCAGCGTTAGGACAGGGGGCGGCGGTGGCTACACCTTC. Supplemented by reference TRBV15 and TRBJ1-2, the full variable domain reads DAMVIQNPRYQVTQFGKPVTLSCSQTLNHNVMYWYQQKSSQAPKLLFHYYDKDFNNEADTPDNFQSRRPNTSFCFLDIRSPGLGDTAMYLCATSSVRTGGGGGYTFGSGTRLTVV.

A few counts support this clonotype. V and J are TRBV12-3 or TRBV12-4 and TRBJ2-7; weak D call: TRBD2 (6 bases). V lost 6 bases to trimming and J lost 6 bases, with 9 bases between them. The CDR3 totals 11 residues. The chain's CDR3 is CASSQTSEQYF. The CDR3 region has the DNA TGTGCCAGCAGCCAGACTAGCGAGCAGTACTTC.

This clonotype was recorded once. The chain combines TRBV20-1 with TRBJ2-7; weak D call: TRBD2 (6 bases). The CDR3 spans 12 residues. Germline-derived CDR1 and CDR2 are DFQATT and SNEGSKA (reference sequence). CDR3 DNA sequence: TGCAGCGCCTGGAGGGCCCAGAACGAGCAGTACTTC. This encodes CSAWRAQNEQYF.

The V call is TRBV7-4, the J call TRBJ1-3; no clear D. The germline gives CDR1 SGHVT, CDR2 SQSDAQ. The CDR3 consists of 18 residues. V shed 5 bases and J shed 0 bases, with 20 bases lying between them. Here the CDR3 reads CASSRLCVFRSSGNTIYF. Written as DNA, the CDR3 is TGTGCCAGCAGCCGCCTGTGTGTCTTCCGTAGCTCTGGAAACACCATATATTTT.

The chain has TRBV18 and TRBJ2-3; D call uncertain. Germline values: CDR1 KGHSH, CDR2 LQKENI. V was pared by 3 bases and J by 2 bases, with 9 bases between. The CDR3 extends over 14 amino acids. CDR3 nucleotide sequence: TGTGCCAGCTCACCTGGGGTGCCCACAGATACGCAGTATTTT. Its translation: CASSPGVPTDTQYF.

The rearrangement links TRBV6-1 to TRBJ2-7, with 9 bases matching TRBD2. CDR1 is MNHNS, CDR2 SASEGT, per germline. CDR3 size: 16 residues. Germline trimming cut 8 bases from V and 3 bases from J; bases unmatched to any gene: 14. The CDR3 DNA reads as TGTGCCAGCGCCTCTAGACTAAGCGGGAGGAACTACGAGCAGTACTTC. Its translation is CASASRLSGRNYEQYF.

This clonotype was seen more than once but under ten times. The chain has TRBV19 and TRBJ1-5, with D possibly being TRBD1 (6 bases). Germline V lookup: CDR1 LNHDA, CDR2 SQIVND (reference sequence). The CDR3 runs to 16 residues. V was trimmed by 5 bases and J by 3 bases, leaving 17 bases between them. The CDR3: CASSQDLDRFNQPQHF. The CDR3 DNA follows: TGTGCCAGTAGTCAAGACTTGGACAGATTCAATCAGCCCCAGCATTTT. Full variable domain (remainder filled in from reference TRBV19 and TRBJ1-5): DGGITQSPKYLFRKEGQNVTLSCEQNLNHDAMYWYRQDPGQGLRLIYYSQIVNDFQKGDIAEGYSVSREKKESFPLTVTSAQKNPTAFYLCASSQDLDRFNQPQHFGDGTRLSIL.

V usage is TRBV7-2 and J usage is TRBJ2-7, with TRBD1 identical over 9 bases. Trimming at V came to 4 bases and at J to 6 bases, leaving 7 bases not matched to a gene. The germline V gene encodes CDR1 SGHTA and CDR2 FQGNSA. CDR3 size: 14 residues. The CDR3 loop reads CASSSDRGIGEQYF. CDR3 coding DNA: TGTGCCAGCAGCTCGGACAGGGGTATCGGCGAGCAGTACTTC. Drawing the rest from reference TRBV7-2 and TRBJ2-7, the complete variable domain is GAGVSQSPSNKVTEKGKDVELRCDPISGHTALYWYRQSLGQGLEFLIYFQGNSAPDKSGLPSDRFSAERTGGSVSTLTIQRTQQEDSAVYLCASSSDRGIGEQYFGPGTRLTVT.

The chain recombines TRBV6-2 or TRBV6-3 with TRBJ2-1, with 9 bases aligning to TRBD2. The J segment lost 8 bases and the V segment lost 7 bases, leaving 18 bases of the junction unmatched. This CDR3 has 17 residues. From germline, CDR1 is MNHEY and CDR2 SVGEGT. The CDR3 here is CASTNPTLAGAQDEQFF. The DNA for the CDR3 is TGTGCCAGCACTAATCCAACATTAGCGGGGGCACAGGATGAGCAGTTCTTC.

This chain uses TRBV27 with TRBJ2-7; weak D call: TRBD1 (5 bases). The germline V and J ends were trimmed by 6 bases and 4 bases, with 19 bases remaining between them. Germline CDR1 reads MNHEY; CDR2 reads SMNVEV (reference sequence). This CDR3 contains 15 residues. The CDR3 protein is CASRAIAGIQYEQYF. The CDR3 coding sequence is TGTGCCAGCAGGGCCATAGCAGGGATCCAATACGAGCAGTACTTC.

Turning to this clonotype: A much bigger clone sits one base away, suggesting this may be a read error. The genes are TRBV10-3 and TRBJ2-1; TRBD2 matches at 13 bases. The V gene end was trimmed by 8 bases and the J gene end by 5 bases; junction bases not matched to a gene: 0. The CDR3 loop spans 13 amino acids. Germline V CDR1 and CDR2: ENHRY, SYGVKD. CDR3 in amino acids: CAIGLAGDNEQFF. The CDR3, as DNA: TGTGCCATCGGACTAGCGGGAGACAATGAGCAGTTCTTC.

This CDR3 reads CASSETGNIYEQYF. CDR3 bases: TGTGCCAGCAGCGAGACAGGGAATATCTACGAGCAGTACTTC. The rearrangement joins TRBV9 to TRBJ2-7; 7 nucleotides align to TRBD1. The V gene's germline CDR1 is SGDLS and CDR2 YYNGEE. The V and J ends lost 3 bases and 3 bases, in that order; junction bases with no gene match: 6. The CDR3 totals 14 residues. Full variable domain (outside the CDR3, taken from reference TRBV9 and TRBJ2-7): DSGVTQTPKHLITATGQRVTLRCSPRSGDLSVYWYQQSLDQGLQFLIQYYNGEERAKGNILERFSAQQFPDLHSELNLSSLELGDSALYFCASSETGNIYEQYFGPGTRLTVT.

For the CDR3, the DNA is TGTGCCAGCAGCACCCTGATGTCGACAGATACGCAGTATTTT. It translates to CASSTLMSTDTQYF. The rearrangement uses TRBV3-1 and TRBJ2-3; D unclear. Trimming took off 5 bases at V and 3 bases at J, with 12 bases between the two ends. CDR3 size: 14 residues. Germline-derived CDR1 and CDR2 are LGHDT and YNNKEL (reference sequence).

This clonotype has a handful of counts. J is TRBJ1-1 and V is TRBV7-9; D perhaps matches TRBD1 (5 bases). V was shortened by 6 bases and J by 12 bases, with 17 bases between the two germline ends. CDR3 length: 12 residues. Germline assignment: CDR1 SEHNR and CDR2 FQNEAQ (reference sequence). Written as DNA, the CDR3 is TGTGCCAGCAGAGCGACAGACCCAGTTCCTTTCTTT. Amino acids: CASRATDPVPFF.

This clonotype was observed a few times. J is TRBJ2-2 and V is TRBV3-1; 9 bases map to TRBD2. The CDR3 covers 17 residues. Trimming at V came to 4 bases and at J to 5 bases, leaving 11 bases not matched to a gene. The germline CDR1 and CDR2 sequences are LGHDT and YNNKEL (reference sequence). The CDR3 bases are TGTGCCAGCAGCCCCCACCGACTAGCGGCACAGACCGGGGAGCTGTTTTTT. It is translated as CASSPHRLAAQTGELFF.